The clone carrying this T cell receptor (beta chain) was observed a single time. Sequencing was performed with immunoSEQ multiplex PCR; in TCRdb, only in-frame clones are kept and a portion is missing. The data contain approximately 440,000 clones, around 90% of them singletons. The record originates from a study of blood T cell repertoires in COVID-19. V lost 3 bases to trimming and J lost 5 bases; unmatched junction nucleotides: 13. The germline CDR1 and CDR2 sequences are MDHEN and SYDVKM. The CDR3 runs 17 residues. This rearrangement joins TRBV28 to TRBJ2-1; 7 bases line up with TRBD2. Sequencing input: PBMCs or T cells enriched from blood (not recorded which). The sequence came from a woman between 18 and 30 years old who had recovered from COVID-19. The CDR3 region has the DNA TGTGCCAGCAGTTTCCTAGCGGATTCCACAAGGGACAATGAGCAGTTCTTC. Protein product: CASSFLADSTRDNEQFF. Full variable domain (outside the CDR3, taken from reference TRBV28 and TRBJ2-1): DVKVTQSSRYLVKRTGEKVFLECVQDMDHENMFWYRQDPGLGLRLIYFSYDVKMKEKGDIPEGYSVSREKKERFSLILESASTNQTSMYLCASSFLADSTRDNEQFFGPGTRLTVL.